Below, one TCR beta chain is given with its context. Its antigen specificity is not known. Per-base quality was not reported, and no clone a single base away is much larger than it. These data are taken from a study of OX40 agonist ivuxolimab in advanced cancers. Context from the whole study: The costimulatory receptor OX40 (CD134) was targeted by ivuxolimab, a fully human IgG2 agonistic monoclonal antibody. Intravenous ivuxolimab was administered to patients every 2 weeks at six dose levels: 0.01, 0.1, 0.3, 1.5, 3 and 10 mg/kg. Among the approximately 50 dose-escalation patients, about 19 had hepatocellular carcinoma, approximately 15 melanoma, 9 renal cell carcinoma and 9 head and neck cancer. Partial responses occurred in three dose-escalation patients: two with cutaneous melanoma and one with hepatocellular carcinoma. The dose-escalation cohort was roughly 80% male with a mean age of approximately 59 years, ranging from roughly 23 to 85. The paper describes the monotherapy dose-escalation part (N of about 55 patients) of the phase I trial of ivuxolimab. Patients were allowed to have had prior anti-PD-1, anti-PD-L1 or anti-CTLA-4 therapy, and approximately 40% of the dose-escalation patients had been treated with checkpoint inhibitors. Peripheral TCRbeta sequencing aimed to test whether ivuxolimab altered TCR sequence diversity and caused clonal T-cell expansion.

For sequencing of the TCRbeta CDR3 region, genomic DNA was extracted from the sorted cells. TCRbeta CDR3 regions were sequenced using the immunoSEQ Assay. In TCRdb, the immuneACCESS table is reduced to in-frame sequences with V and J assigned. These tables do not hold every clone; where another copy was compared, an unresolved V gene accounts for under half, and the others remain unexplained. A total of tens of thousands of clones appear in this sample, approximately 90% of them only once. The ten largest clonotypes hold 0.5% to 0.65% of the sample. The trial excluded patients who had a history of autoimmune disease or who were on systemic immunosuppression. Peripheral blood for TCR sequencing was drawn from every dose cohort at baseline, at cycle 4 day 1 and at cycle 7 day 1. Samples were obtained from an open-label, multicenter, first-in-human phase I dose-escalation trial of ivuxolimab. The trial enrolled adults with locally advanced or metastatic head and neck squamous cell, hepatocellular, melanoma or renal cell carcinoma. CD4+ and CD8+ T cells were sorted separately from peripheral blood before TCR sequencing.

Study-wide conclusions, independent of this receptor: At doses from 0.1 to 3.0 mg/kg, clonal expansion was seen in both CD4+ and CD8+ blood T cells between baseline and week 6. After ivuxolimab, more expanded clones were found on average in CD8+ T cells than in CD4+ T cells. In the 0.1-3.0 mg/kg groups, partial responders had among the lowest normalized peripheral clonal expansion, particularly in CD8+ T cells. Antigen specificity was not determined for the clonally expanded peripheral T cells. Low levels of normalized T-cell clonal expansion were also seen in some patients who did not respond.

In the germline V gene, CDR1 corresponds to SNHLY and CDR2 to FYNNEI. V is clipped by 6 bases and J by 2 bases, and the sequence between their germline boundaries is 16 bases long. The CDR3 has 16 amino acids, counting the end cysteine and phenylalanine. Left in the record is the CDR3 DNA by itself, 48 bases read in frame from the first base. The starting material was CD4+ or CD8+ T cells sorted from blood, obtained in a trial of the OX40 agonist ivuxolimab. The chain couples TRBV2 to TRBJ2-2, and perhaps TRBD1 as D gene, on 6 matching bases. This clonotype originated in an adult with an advanced solid tumor such as melanoma, head and neck, liver or kidney cancer. In nucleotide form, the sequence is TGTGCCAGCAGCCCCACACAGGGCCGCAACACCGGGGAGCTGTTTTTT. Translated, it gives CASSPTQGRNTGELFF.